Listed below are T cell receptor beta chains from one sample, sequenced in a study of immune heterogeneity within non-small cell lung tumors. TCRdb reanalysed the multiplex PCR reads using MiXCR and keeps one entry per CDR3 protein. The sample consists of some 15,000 distinct CDR3 sequences, approximately 29% of them appearing once. What was sequenced was lung tumor tissue. These TCRs come from a woman aged 45 to 65 with non-small cell lung cancer. Each CDR3 is given with its conserved first and last residue. Fields, in order: CDR3 length, clone size, D gene, V gene, J gene, CDR3 DNA, CDR3 protein. D genes are given only for firm matches. Not all rows give a size; the values are once, few, many and, for expanded clones, a class.

>14|.|.|TRBV13|TRBJ1-4
TGTGCCAGCAGCTTAAGGACAGCTAATGAAAAACTGTTTTTT
CASSLRTANEKLFF
>16|many|.|TRBV11-2|TRBJ2-7
TGTGCCAGCAGATCCCTCAGGACGGGGCAAGCCCTAGAGCAGTACTTC
CASRSLRTGQALEQYF
>14|.|.|TRBV19|TRBJ2-7
TGTGCCAGTAGTCCACTTGGGGCATCCTACGAGCAGTACTTC
CASSPLGASYEQYF
>15|medium-sized|.|TRBV7-2|TRBJ2-7
TGTGCCAGCAGCTACCTCCGGGGGATCTCCTACGAGCAGTACTTC
CASSYLRGISYEQYF
>13|many|TRBD1|TRBV6-1|TRBJ2-5
TGTGCCAGCAGTATCGGGACAGAAGAGACCCAGTACTTC
CASSIGTEETQYF
>16|many|TRBD2|TRBV28|TRBJ2-3
TGTGCCAGCAGTAGTACGACTAGCGGGGACACAGATACGCAGTATTTT
CASSSTTSGDTDTQYF
>12|many|.|TRBV12-3/TRBV12-4|TRBJ1-2
TGTGCCAGCAGTAGACAGGAATATGGCTACACCTTC
CASSRQEYGYTF
>15|many|TRBD1|TRBV6-1|TRBJ2-7
TGTGCCAGCAGCCGACCCGGGACAGGTATTTACGAGCAGTACTTC
CASSRPGTGIYEQYF
>13|.|.|TRBV19|TRBJ2-7
TGTGCCAGTAGCGGGGGCATTGTATCCGAGCAGTACTTC
CASSGGIVSEQYF
>15|many|TRBD2|TRBV5-1|TRBJ2-2
TGCGCCAGCAGCTCAAGCGGGAGTGGGACCGGGGAGCTGTTTTTT
CASSSSGSGTGELFF
>13|many|.|TRBV11-3|TRBJ2-5
TGTGCCAGCAGCCAGGGGGGGCTGGAGACCCAGTACTTC
CASSQGGLETQYF
>15|many|TRBD1|TRBV3-1|TRBJ2-7
TGTGCCAGCAGCCCATCCGGGACAGGGTATTACGAGCAGTACTTC
CASSPSGTGYYEQYF
>12|.|.|TRBV29-1|TRBJ1-5
TGCAGCGTTGTTGATAGCAATCAGCCCCAGCATTTT
CSVVDSNQPQHF
>15|few|.|TRBV12-3/TRBV12-4|TRBJ1-5
TGTGCCAGCAGGGGGGCCGCGGGGTTGTTCCAGCCCCAGCATTTT
CASRGAAGLFQPQHF
>15|.|TRBD2|TRBV20-1|TRBJ2-1
TGCAGTGCTAGAGGCCGCAGCGGGGGGCCCTATGAGCAGTTCTTC
CSARGRSGGPYEQFF
>16|.|TRBD2|TRBV5-5|TRBJ2-7
TGTGCCAGCAGTCTCGGACTAGCGGGGAATCTATACGAGCAGTACTTC
CASSLGLAGNLYEQYF
>14|medium-sized|.|TRBV4-1|TRBJ2-5
TGCGCCAGCAGCCAGAGTAGGGCAGCAGAGACCCAGTACTTC
CASSQSRAAETQYF
>16|few|TRBD1|TRBV15|TRBJ2-7
TGTGCCACCAGCAGAGGTGTCGAGACAGGGGTAAACGAGCAGTACTTC
CATSRGVETGVNEQYF
>12|.|.|TRBV11-2|TRBJ1-3
TGTGCCAGCAGCTTAACGAGCGGCACCATATATTTT
CASSLTSGTIYF
>15|many|TRBD2|TRBV6-1|TRBJ2-7
TGTGCCAGCAGTCCCACCGGGACTAGCGTGGACGAGCAGTACTTC
CASSPTGTSVDEQYF
>15|few|.|TRBV5-1|TRBJ2-7
TGCGCCAGCAGCTTGGGAGGGACGGCGCTCTACGAGCAGTACTTC
CASSLGGTALYEQYF
>14|.|.|TRBV19|TRBJ2-7
TGTGCCAGTAGTATGTGGGGCCAGTCCTACGAGCAGTACTTC
CASSMWGQSYEQYF
>11|many|.|TRBV7-2|TRBJ2-1
TGTGCCAGCAGTCTGGACTATACGCAGTTCTTC
CASSLDYTQFF
>14|.|TRBD2|TRBV14|TRBJ2-7
TGTGCCAGCAGCCAAGGACTAGCGGTTGACGAGCAGTACTTC
CASSQGLAVDEQYF
>14|many|.|TRBV4-2|TRBJ2-7
TGTGCCAGCAGCCAAGCGGGCCGCCCCTACGAGCAGTACTTC
CASSQAGRPYEQYF
>17|.|TRBD1|TRBV6-2/TRBV6-3|TRBJ2-4
TGTGCCAGCAGTTACTCGAGACAGGGGGCAGCCAAAAACATTCAGTACTTC
CASSYSRQGAAKNIQYF
>17|.|TRBD1|TRBV5-1|TRBJ1-2
TGCGCCAGCACGGGGTTGGGGACAGGGGCAGGTGGCGATGGCTACACCTTC
CASTGLGTGAGGDGYTF
>15|medium-sized|.|TRBV20-1|TRBJ1-1
TGCAGTGCTAGAGCAGGGCAGGGCGGGGACACTGAAGCTTTCTTT
CSARAGQGGDTEAFF
>15|medium-sized|TRBD1|TRBV19|TRBJ2-7
TGTGCCAGTACTCCTTCTGGGACAGGAATGGTGGAGCAGTACTTC
CASTPSGTGMVEQYF
>16|.|TRBD1|TRBV3-1|TRBJ1-1
TGTGCCAGCAGCCTACAGGGGGCTACTTTGAACACTGAAGCTTTCTTT
CASSLQGATLNTEAFF
>18|many|.|TRBV13|TRBJ1-1
TGTGCCAGCAGCTTATTGGTCCTCGGGGGGCACGGGAACACTGAAGCTTTCTTT
CASSLLVLGGHGNTEAFF
>16|.|.|TRBV7-9|TRBJ2-1
TGTGCCAGCAGCTTAGTTAGGGGCGGGGGCGGGGATGAGCAGTTCTTC
CASSLVRGGGGDEQFF
>17|many|.|TRBV29-1|TRBJ2-7
TGCAGCGTCGGGACCGGGGTCCTCGGGACTTTTTTCTACGAGCAGTACTTC
CSVGTGVLGTFFYEQYF
>15|.|TRBD1|TRBV12-3/TRBV12-4|TRBJ2-7
TGTGCCAGCACCCCGGGACAGGGGCACTCCTACGAGCAGTACTTC
CASTPGQGHSYEQYF
>19|few|.|TRBV27|TRBJ1-6
TGTGCCAGCAGTGAACAACCGGGATTTTCCCCCCCGGGGAATTCACCCCTCCACTTT
CASSEQPGFSPPGNSPLHF
>15|.|TRBD2|TRBV7-3|TRBJ2-1
TGTGCCAGCGGCCCTCTGCGGGGGGGCATTGGTGAGCAGTTCTTC
CASGPLRGGIGEQFF
>13|many|.|TRBV5-1|TRBJ2-7
TGCGCCAGCAGCTTGAACCAGGACTACGAGCAGTACTTC
CASSLNQDYEQYF
>13|.|TRBD2|TRBV12-3/TRBV12-4|TRBJ2-7
TGTGCCAGCAGTCTCACTAGCGCCCACGAGCAGTACTTC
CASSLTSAHEQYF
>16|many|.|TRBV24-1|TRBJ2-5
TGTGCCACCAGTGATTTGTACGGCAGGAATCGTGAGACCCAGTACTTC
CATSDLYGRNRETQYF
>16|many|.|TRBV7-9|TRBJ2-5
TGTGCCAGCAGCTTAGGACTGCTGAACACCCAAGAGACCCAGTACTTC
CASSLGLLNTQETQYF
>15|medium-sized|.|TRBV24-1|TRBJ2-2
TGTGCCACCAGTGATTTCAGGCAAAACACCGGGGAGCTGTTTTTT
CATSDFRQNTGELFF
>15|.|TRBD2|TRBV6-1|TRBJ2-1
TGTGCCAGCTCCGGACTGCGGGCGGGAGTCTATGAGCAGTTCTTC
CASSGLRAGVYEQFF
>14|medium-sized|.|TRBV9|TRBJ1-6
TGTGCCAGCAGCGTAGGACAGGACAATTCACCCCTCCACTTT
CASSVGQDNSPLHF
>14|.|.|TRBV25-1|TRBJ1-1
TGTGCCAGCAGTGAATTCACAGGGCGGACTGAAGCTTTCTTT
CASSEFTGRTEAFF
>14|many|TRBD2|TRBV12-3/TRBV12-4|TRBJ2-1
TGTGCCAGCAGTACGACTAGCGGGGACAATGAGCAGTTCTTC
CASSTTSGDNEQFF
>18|.|TRBD2|TRBV6-1|TRBJ2-3
TGTGCCAGCAGTGAGGGACTAGCGGGAGGTTGGGGCACAGATACGCAGTATTTT
CASSEGLAGGWGTDTQYF
>18|.|TRBD2|TRBV19|TRBJ2-1
TGTGCCAGTAGTATAAGGAGCGGGAGTAACCGACTAAACAATGAGCAGTTCTTC
CASSIRSGSNRLNNEQFF
>16|few|.|TRBV5-1|TRBJ1-1
TGCGCCAGCAGCCTGGCGGCAGCGCGAGACCTCACTGAAGCTTTCTTT
CASSLAAARDLTEAFF
>15|many|.|TRBV19|TRBJ2-2
TGTGCCAGTATGGGCAGAGGGGGGGGCACCGGGGAGCTGTTTTTT
CASMGRGGGTGELFF
>15|.|.|TRBV4-2|TRBJ2-3
TGTGCCAGCAGCCAAGACAGGGTTCCCACAGATACGCAGTATTTT
CASSQDRVPTDTQYF
>15|many|.|TRBV15|TRBJ1-4
TGTGCCACCAGCAGAGATGGGACACGTCATGAAAAACTGTTTTTT
CATSRDGTRHEKLFF
>13|.|TRBD1|TRBV7-9|TRBJ1-1
TGTGCCAGCACCACAGGGGTTGGGAATGAAGCTTTCTTT
CASTTGVGNEAFF
>12|many|TRBD1|TRBV20-1|TRBJ1-4
TGCAGTGCTGAACAGGGGAATGAAAAACTGTTTTTT
CSAEQGNEKLFF